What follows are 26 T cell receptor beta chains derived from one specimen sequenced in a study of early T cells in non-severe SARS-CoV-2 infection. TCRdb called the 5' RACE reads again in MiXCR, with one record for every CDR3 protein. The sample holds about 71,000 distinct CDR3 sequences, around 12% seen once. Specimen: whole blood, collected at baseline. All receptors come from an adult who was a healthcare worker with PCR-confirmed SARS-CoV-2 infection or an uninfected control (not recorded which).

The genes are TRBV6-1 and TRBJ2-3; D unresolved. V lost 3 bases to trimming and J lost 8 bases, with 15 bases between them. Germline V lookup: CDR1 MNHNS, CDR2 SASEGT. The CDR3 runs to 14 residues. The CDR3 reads CASSEQRLRGTQYF. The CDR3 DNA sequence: TGTGCCAGCAGTGAGCAGCGCCTGCGAGGTACGCAGTATTTT.

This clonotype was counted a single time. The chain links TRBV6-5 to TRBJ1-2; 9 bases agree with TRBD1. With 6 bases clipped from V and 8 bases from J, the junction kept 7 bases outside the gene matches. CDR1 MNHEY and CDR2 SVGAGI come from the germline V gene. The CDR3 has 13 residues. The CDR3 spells CASRQQGADGYTF. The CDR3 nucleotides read TGTGCCAGCAGACAACAGGGGGCGGACGGCTACACCTTC.

The CDR3 here is CASSMRPSGSTDTQYF. The DNA of the CDR3 is TGTGCCAGTAGTATGCGGCCTAGCGGGAGCACAGATACGCAGTATTTT. V usage is TRBV19 and J usage is TRBJ2-3; 8 bases line up with TRBD2. Germline lookup yields CDR1 LNHDA and CDR2 SQIVND (reference sequence). The CDR3 loop spans 16 amino acids. V gave up 3 bases and J gave up 0 bases; unmatched junction bases: 5.

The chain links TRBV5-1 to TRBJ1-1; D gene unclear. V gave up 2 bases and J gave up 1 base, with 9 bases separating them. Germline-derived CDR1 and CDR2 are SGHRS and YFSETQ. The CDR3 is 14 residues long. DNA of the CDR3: TGCGCCAGCAGCTTTAATGTCGCGAACACTGAAGCTTTCTTT. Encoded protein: CASSFNVANTEAFF.

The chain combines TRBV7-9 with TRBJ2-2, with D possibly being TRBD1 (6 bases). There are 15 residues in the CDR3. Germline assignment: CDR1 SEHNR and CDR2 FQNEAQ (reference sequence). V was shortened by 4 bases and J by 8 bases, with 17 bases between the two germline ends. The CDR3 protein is CASSSLRGGAGELFF. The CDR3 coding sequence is TGTGCCAGCAGCTCCCTGCGAGGGGGAGCAGGGGAGCTGTTTTTT.

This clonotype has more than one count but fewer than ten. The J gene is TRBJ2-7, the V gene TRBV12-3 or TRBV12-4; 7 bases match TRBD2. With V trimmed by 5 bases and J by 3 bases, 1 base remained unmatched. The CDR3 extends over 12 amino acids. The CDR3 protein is CASSSGVYEQYF. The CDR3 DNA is TGTGCCAGCAGTAGCGGGGTCTACGAGCAGTACTTC.

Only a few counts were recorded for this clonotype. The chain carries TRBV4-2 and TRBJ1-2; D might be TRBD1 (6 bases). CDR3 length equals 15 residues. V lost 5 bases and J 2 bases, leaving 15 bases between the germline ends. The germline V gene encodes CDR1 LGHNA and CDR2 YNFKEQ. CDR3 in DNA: TGTGCCAGCAGCATCACAGGGTCGGAAAACTATGGCTACACCTTC. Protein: CASSITGSENYGYTF.

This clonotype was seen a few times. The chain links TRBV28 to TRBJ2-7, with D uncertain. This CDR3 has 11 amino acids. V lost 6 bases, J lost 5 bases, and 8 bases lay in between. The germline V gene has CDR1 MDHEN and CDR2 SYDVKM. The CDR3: CASSNSHEQYF. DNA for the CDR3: TGTGCCAGCAGCAACAGCCACGAGCAGTACTTC.

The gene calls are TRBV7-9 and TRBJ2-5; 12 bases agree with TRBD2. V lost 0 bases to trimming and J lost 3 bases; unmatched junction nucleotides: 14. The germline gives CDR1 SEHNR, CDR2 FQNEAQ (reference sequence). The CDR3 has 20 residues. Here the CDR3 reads CASSLASGASGGAPKETQYF. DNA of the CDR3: TGTGCCAGCAGCTTAGCGTCTGGAGCTAGCGGGGGGGCCCCGAAAGAGACCCAGTACTTC.

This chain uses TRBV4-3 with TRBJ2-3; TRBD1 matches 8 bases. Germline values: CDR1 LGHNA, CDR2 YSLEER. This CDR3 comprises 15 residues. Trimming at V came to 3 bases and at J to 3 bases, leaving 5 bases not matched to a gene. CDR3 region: CASSHRDRFTDTQYF. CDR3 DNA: TGCGCCAGCAGCCATCGGGACAGGTTTACAGATACGCAGTATTTT.

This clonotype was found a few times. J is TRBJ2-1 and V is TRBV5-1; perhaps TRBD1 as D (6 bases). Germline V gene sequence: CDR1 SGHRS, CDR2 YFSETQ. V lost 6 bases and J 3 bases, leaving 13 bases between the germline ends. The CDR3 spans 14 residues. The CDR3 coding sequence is TGCGCCAGCACCAGGGGTTCTATCTACAATGAGCAGTTCTTC. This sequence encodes CASTRGSIYNEQFF.

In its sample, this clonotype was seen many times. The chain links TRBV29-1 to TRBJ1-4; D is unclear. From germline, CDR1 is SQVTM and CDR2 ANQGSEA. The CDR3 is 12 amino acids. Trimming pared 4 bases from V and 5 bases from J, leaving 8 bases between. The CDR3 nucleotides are TGCAGCGTTGGGGTTGGGAATGAAAAACTGTTTTTT. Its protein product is CSVGVGNEKLFF. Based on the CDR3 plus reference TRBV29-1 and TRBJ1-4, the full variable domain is SAVISQKPSRDICQRGTSLTIQCQVDSQVTMMFWYRQQPGQSLTLIATANQGSEATYESGFVIDKFPISRPNLTFSTLTVSNMSPEDSSIYLCSVGVGNEKLFFGSGTQLSVL.

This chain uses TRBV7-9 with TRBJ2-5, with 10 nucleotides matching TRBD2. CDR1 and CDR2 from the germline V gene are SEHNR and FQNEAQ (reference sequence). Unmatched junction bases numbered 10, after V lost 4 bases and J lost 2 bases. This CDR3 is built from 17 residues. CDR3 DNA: TGTGCCAGCAGCTCAGACTGGCTAGCGGGGGCACAAGAGACCCAGTACTTC. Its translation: CASSSDWLAGAQETQYF.

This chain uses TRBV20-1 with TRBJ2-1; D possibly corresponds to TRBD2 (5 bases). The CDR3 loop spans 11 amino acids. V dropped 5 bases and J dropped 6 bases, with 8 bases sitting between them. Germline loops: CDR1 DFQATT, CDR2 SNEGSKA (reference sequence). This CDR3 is CSAHSVNEQFF. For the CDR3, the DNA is TGCAGTGCTCATAGCGTCAATGAGCAGTTCTTC.

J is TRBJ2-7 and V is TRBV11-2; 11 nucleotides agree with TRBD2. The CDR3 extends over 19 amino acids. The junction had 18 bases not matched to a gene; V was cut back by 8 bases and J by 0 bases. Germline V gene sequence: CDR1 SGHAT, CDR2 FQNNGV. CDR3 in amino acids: CASAPLGLAGGWSSYEQYF. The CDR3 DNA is TGTGCCAGCGCACCCCTAGGGCTAGCGGGGGGTTGGTCCTCCTACGAGCAGTACTTC. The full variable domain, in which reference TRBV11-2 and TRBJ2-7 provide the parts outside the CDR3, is EAGVAQSPRYKIIEKRQSVAFWCNPISGHATLYWYQQILGQGPKLLIQFQNNGVVDDSQLPKDRFSAERLKGVDSTLKIQPAKLEDSAVYLCASAPLGLAGGWSSYEQYFGPGTRLTVT.

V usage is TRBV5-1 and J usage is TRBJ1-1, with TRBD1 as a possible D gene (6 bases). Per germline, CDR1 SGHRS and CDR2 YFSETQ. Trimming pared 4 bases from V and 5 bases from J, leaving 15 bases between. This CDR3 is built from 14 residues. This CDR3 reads CASSPLGGATEAFF. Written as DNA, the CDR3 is TGCGCCAGCAGCCCGCTGGGGGGGGCTACTGAAGCTTTCTTT.

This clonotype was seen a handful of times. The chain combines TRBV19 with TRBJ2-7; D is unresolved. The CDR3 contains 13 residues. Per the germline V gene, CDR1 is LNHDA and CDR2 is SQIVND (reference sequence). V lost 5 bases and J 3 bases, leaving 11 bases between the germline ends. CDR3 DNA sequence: TGTGCCAGTAGTTTAGCCCTCCGCTACGAGCAGTACTTC. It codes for CASSLALRYEQYF.

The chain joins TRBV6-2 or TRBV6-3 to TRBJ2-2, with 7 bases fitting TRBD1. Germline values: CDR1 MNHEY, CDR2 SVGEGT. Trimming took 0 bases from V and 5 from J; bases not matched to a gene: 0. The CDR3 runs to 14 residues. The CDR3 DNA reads TGTGCCAGCAGTTACTCCAGGGGGACCGGGGAGCTGTTTTTT. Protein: CASSYSRGTGELFF.

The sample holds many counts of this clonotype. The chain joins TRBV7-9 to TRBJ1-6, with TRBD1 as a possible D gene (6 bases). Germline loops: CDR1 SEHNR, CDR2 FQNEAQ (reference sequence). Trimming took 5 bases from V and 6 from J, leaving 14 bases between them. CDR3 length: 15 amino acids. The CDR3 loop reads CASSPIRGGNSPLHF. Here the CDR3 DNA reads TGTGCCAGCAGCCCCATTAGAGGGGGTAATTCACCCCTCCACTTT.

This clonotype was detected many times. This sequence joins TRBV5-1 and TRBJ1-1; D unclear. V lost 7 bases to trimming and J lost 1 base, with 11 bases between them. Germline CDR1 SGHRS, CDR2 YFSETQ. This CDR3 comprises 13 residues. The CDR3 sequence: CASLGLGNTEAFF. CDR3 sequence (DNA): TGCGCCAGCTTGGGTTTGGGGAACACTGAAGCTTTCTTT.

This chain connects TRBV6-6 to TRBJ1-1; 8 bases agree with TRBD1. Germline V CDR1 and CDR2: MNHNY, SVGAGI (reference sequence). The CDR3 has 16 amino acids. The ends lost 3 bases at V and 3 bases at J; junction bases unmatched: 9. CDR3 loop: CASSYDTGTGYTEAFF. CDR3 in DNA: TGTGCCAGCAGTTATGACACCGGGACAGGCTACACTGAAGCTTTCTTT.

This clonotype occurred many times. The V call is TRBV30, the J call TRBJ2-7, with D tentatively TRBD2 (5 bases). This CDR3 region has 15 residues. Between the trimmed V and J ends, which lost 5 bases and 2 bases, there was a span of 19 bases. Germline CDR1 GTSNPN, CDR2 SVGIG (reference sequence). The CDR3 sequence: CAWGSTGSLTYEQYF. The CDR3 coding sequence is TGTGCCTGGGGCAGTACGGGATCGCTTACCTACGAGCAGTACTTC.

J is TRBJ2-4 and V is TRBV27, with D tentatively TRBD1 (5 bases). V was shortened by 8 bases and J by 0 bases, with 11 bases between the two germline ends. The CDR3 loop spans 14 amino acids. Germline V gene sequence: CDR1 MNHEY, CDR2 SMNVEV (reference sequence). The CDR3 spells CASGALGAKNIQYF. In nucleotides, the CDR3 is TGTGCCAGCGGGGCCTTGGGAGCCAAAAACATTCAGTACTTC.

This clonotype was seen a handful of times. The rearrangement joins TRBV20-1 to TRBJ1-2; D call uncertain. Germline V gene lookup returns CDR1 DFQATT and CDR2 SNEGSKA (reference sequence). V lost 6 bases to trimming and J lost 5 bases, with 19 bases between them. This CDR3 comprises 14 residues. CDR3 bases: TGCAGTGCCCCGGACCAACAGACGTCTTATGGCTACACCTTC. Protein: CSAPDQQTSYGYTF.

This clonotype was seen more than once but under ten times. The CDR3 sequence: CASSSEPGLATDTQYF. CDR3 coding DNA: TGTGCCAGCAGTTCCGAACCGGGACTAGCCACAGATACGCAGTATTTT. This chain links TRBV6-5 with TRBJ2-3, with 9 nucleotides matching TRBD2. The germline gives CDR1 MNHEY, CDR2 SVGAGI. V was clipped by 4 bases and J by 2 bases; unmatched bases: 7. The CDR3 spans 16 residues.

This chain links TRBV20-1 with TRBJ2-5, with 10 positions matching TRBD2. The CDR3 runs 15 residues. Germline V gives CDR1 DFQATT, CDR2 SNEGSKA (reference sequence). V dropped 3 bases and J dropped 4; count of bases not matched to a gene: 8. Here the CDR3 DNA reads TGCAGTGCTAGGGTACCGGGACTAGCGACAGAGACCCAGTACTTC. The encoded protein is CSARVPGLATETQYF.